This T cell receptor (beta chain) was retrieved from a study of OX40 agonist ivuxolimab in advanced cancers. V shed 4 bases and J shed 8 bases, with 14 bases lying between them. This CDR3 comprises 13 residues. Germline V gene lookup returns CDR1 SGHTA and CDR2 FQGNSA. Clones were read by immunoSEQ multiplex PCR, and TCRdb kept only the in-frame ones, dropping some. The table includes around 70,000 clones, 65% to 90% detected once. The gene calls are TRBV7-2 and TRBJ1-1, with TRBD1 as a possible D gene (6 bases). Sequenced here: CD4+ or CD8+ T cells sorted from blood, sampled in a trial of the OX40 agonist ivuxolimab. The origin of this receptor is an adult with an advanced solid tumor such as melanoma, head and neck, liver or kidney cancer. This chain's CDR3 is CASSSRTQGEAFF. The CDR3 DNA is TGTGCCAGCAGCTCCCGGACACAGGGAGAAGCTTTCTTT. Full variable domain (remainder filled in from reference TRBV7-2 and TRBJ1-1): GAGVSQSPSNKVTEKGKDVELRCDPISGHTALYWYRQSLGQGLEFLIYFQGNSAPDKSGLPSDRFSAERTGGSVSTLTIQRTQQEDSAVYLCASSSRTQGEAFFGQGTRLTVV.